This T cell receptor (beta chain) originates from a study of cytomegalovirus exposure and HLA in healthy donors. With 0 bases removed from V and 5 bases from J, the gap between germline ends came to 7 bases. This CDR3 has 13 amino acids. The V gene's germline CDR1 is MGHRA and CDR2 YSYEKL. Profiled with immunoSEQ multiplex PCR; TCRdb holds only in-frame clones, not every one. The repertoire has 250,000 to 350,000 clones, roughly 88% of them found once; the top ten carry about 0.85%. To note about this clone: Its antigen is unknown.

Study observations and caveats: It was reported that the classifier diagnosed cytomegalovirus status with high specificity and sensitivity in both the original and validation cohorts. A later analysis found first-cohort TCR clusters tended to co-occur in the 90 to 150 validation repertoires. Cytomegalovirus association was listed for about 180 TCR beta chains. In vitro, a few CMV-associated chains proved specific for CMV antigens.

The receptor was isolated from a woman younger than 30 in good health and CMV-seronegative. The sample consisted of PBMCs. The rearrangement joins TRBV4-1 to TRBJ1-2; no definite D call. The CDR3 here is CASSQETQYGYTF. The DNA of the CDR3 is TGCGCCAGCAGCCAAGAGACTCAATATGGCTACACCTTC.